The 11 T cell receptor beta chains below come from one sample, sequenced in a study of metastatic and nonmetastatic thyroid tumors. TCRdb re-clonotyped the PCR reads through MiXCR. The data show roughly 58,000 clones, just over 4% seen once. Patients were all untreated before their thyroid surgery. Sequencing was carried out using blood. These receptors were obtained from a female donor with papillary thyroid cancer or a benign thyroid nodule (not recorded which). Some clones in this sample may be carry-over from other donors' samples.

This clone was observed at least ten times. The CDR3 spells CSARDNTGNSNQPQHF. The CDR3 nucleotides are TGCAGTGCTAGAGACAATACGGGGAATAGCAATCAGCCCCAGCATTTT. The chain combines TRBV20-1 with TRBJ1-5, with unresolved D. The CDR3 is made up of 16 amino acids. With 0 bases removed from V and 0 bases from J, the gap between germline ends came to 12 bases. Germline CDR1 and CDR2: DFQATT and SNEGSKA (reference sequence).

This clone was picked up many times. This chain links TRBV11-3 with TRBJ2-5; TRBD2 agrees at 14 bases. Germline lookup yields CDR1 SGHNT and CDR2 YENEEA. V was pared by 4 bases and J by 4 bases, with 14 bases of the junction left unmatched. The CDR3 extends over 19 amino acids. CDR3 sequence reads: CASSSPPGLAGARRETQYF. The CDR3 nucleotides are TGTGCCAGCAGCTCCCCTCCGGGACTAGCGGGAGCCAGGAGAGAGACCCAGTACTTC.

Of note for this clone: A read error may explain this, as a much larger clone is one base away. The sample contains more than one DNA sequence encoding this CDR3. The rearrangement uses TRBV3-1 and TRBJ2-7, with 12 bases matching TRBD2. The CDR3 runs to 15 residues. J gave up 8 bases and V 4 bases, and 9 bases lay outside the gene matches. Germline values: CDR1 LGHDT, CDR2 YNNKEL (reference sequence). CDR3 nucleotide sequence: TGTGCCAGCAGCCCGCGTCTGACTAGCGGGAGTCAGCAGTACTTC. Translation gives CASSPRLTSGSQQYF.

This clone was counted ten times or more. The V and J genes are TRBV5-1 and TRBJ2-7, with TRBD2 matching 9 bases. J gave up 5 bases and V 0 bases, and 9 bases lay outside the gene matches. The CDR3 extends over 16 amino acids. In germline, CDR1 is SGHRS, CDR2 YFSETQ. The CDR3 reads CASSLGVAGALNEQYF. DNA of the CDR3: TGCGCCAGCAGCTTGGGAGTAGCGGGAGCCCTAAACGAGCAGTACTTC.

This clone was seen repeatedly, ten times or more. CDR3 sequence reads: CASSYGPAGVVTGELFF. CDR3 coding DNA: TGTGCCAGCAGTTACGGTCCAGCGGGAGTGGTCACCGGGGAGCTGTTTTTT. The V gene is TRBV6-5, the J gene TRBJ2-2, with 8 bases aligning to TRBD2. Losses at the gene ends were 2 bases for V and 4 bases for J; bases not matched to a gene: 9. Germline CDR1 and CDR2: MNHEY and SVGAGI. The CDR3 is made up of 17 amino acids.

There are many counts of this clone. The V and J genes are TRBV4-2 and TRBJ2-1, with 7 bases lining up with TRBD2. Per the germline V gene, CDR1 is LGHNA and CDR2 is YNFKEQ. J gave up 1 base and V 0 bases, and 3 bases lay outside the gene matches. This CDR3 spans 16 amino acids. The CDR3 DNA reads as TGTGCCAGCAGCCAAGATGCTAGCGGATCCTACAATGAGCAGTTCTTC. This gives the protein CASSQDASGSYNEQFF.

In its sample, this clone was seen many times. The CDR3 reads CASSRTGNYGYTF. The CDR3 region has the DNA TGTGCCAGCAGTCGGACAGGGAACTATGGCTACACCTTC. The V and J genes are TRBV27 and TRBJ1-2; 8 positions agree with TRBD1. After removal of 5 bases from V and 2 bases from J, the junction contained 1 base not matched to a gene. Germline CDR1 reads MNHEY; CDR2 reads SMNVEV (reference sequence). The CDR3 totals 13 residues.

This clone has a count of ten or more. The V and J genes are TRBV5-1 and TRBJ1-1; 11 nucleotides line up with TRBD1. J gave up 4 bases and V 4 bases, and 3 bases lay outside the gene matches. This CDR3 has 14 amino acids. Germline loops: CDR1 SGHRS, CDR2 YFSETQ. CDR3 DNA: TGCGCCAGCAGCACCGGGACAGGGGGCACTGAAGCTTTCTTT. It codes for CASSTGTGGTEAFF.

This clone occurred many times. The sample carries other DNA sequences with the same CDR3. The J gene is TRBJ1-5, the V gene TRBV6-1, with 11 positions matching TRBD1. Trimming removed 5 bases from V and 5 bases from J; junction bases left unmatched: 5. CDR1 and CDR2 (germline): MNHNS, SASEGT. The CDR3 is made up of 15 amino acids. The CDR3 loop reads CASSLGTGGDQPQHF. The CDR3 DNA follows: TGTGCCAGCAGTCTCGGGACAGGGGGGGATCAGCCCCAGCATTTT.

This clone showed up just a few times. This could be a read error, since a much larger clone is one nucleotide away. The CDR3 DNA reads as TGCAGTGCACCCGACAGGTGGCGCGGAGTCCCTGAAGCTTTCTTT. Protein sequence: CSAPDRWRGVPEAFF. The chain recombines TRBV20-1 with TRBJ1-1; weak D call: TRBD1 (6 bases). Germline CDR1 and CDR2: DFQATT and SNEGSKA (reference sequence). V lost 6 bases and J 6 bases, leaving 23 bases between the germline ends. This CDR3 is built from 15 residues.

This clone has more than one count but fewer than ten. A clone one base away is much larger, so this may be a read error. The chain uses TRBV28 and TRBJ2-4; a possible D gene is TRBD2 (6 bases). CDR1 MDHEN and CDR2 SYDVKM come from the germline V gene. The CDR3 has 16 amino acids. Between the trimmed V and J ends, which lost 6 bases and 5 bases, there was a span of 20 bases. This CDR3 reads CASSRQKRVGQNIQYF. The CDR3, as DNA: TGTGCCAGCAGCCGTCAAAAGCGGGTTGGGCAAAACATTCAGTACTTC. Using reference TRBV28 and TRBJ2-4 for the parts outside the CDR3, the full variable domain is DVKVTQSSRYLVKRTGEKVFLECVQDMDHENMFWYRQDPGLGLRLIYFSYDVKMKEKGDIPEGYSVSREKKERFSLILESASTNQTSMYLCASSRQKRVGQNIQYFGAGTRLSVL.